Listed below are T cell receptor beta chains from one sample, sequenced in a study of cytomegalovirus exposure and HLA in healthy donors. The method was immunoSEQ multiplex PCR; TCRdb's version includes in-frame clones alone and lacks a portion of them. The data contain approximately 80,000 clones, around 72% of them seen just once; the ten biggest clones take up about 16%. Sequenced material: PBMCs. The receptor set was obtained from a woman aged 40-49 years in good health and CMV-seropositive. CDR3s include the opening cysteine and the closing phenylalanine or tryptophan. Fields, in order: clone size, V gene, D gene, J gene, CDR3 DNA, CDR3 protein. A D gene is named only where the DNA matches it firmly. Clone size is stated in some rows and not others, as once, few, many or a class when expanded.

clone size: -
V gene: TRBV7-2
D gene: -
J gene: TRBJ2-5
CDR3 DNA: TGTGCCAGCAGCAAAAGACCGGGTGGCGCAAGAACTTCCGCGGAGACCCAGTACTTC
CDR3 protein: CASSKRPGGARTSAETQYF

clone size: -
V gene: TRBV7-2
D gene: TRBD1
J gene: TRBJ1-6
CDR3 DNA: TGTGCCAGCAGCCACACTGGACAGGAATTCTCCTATAATTCACCCCTCCACTTT
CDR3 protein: CASSHTGQEFSYNSPLHF

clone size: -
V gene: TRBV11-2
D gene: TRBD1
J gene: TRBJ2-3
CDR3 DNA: TGTGCCAGCAGCTCACTCATTTGGACAGGGGCGGCAACAGATACGCAGTATTTT
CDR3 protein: CASSSLIWTGAATDTQYF

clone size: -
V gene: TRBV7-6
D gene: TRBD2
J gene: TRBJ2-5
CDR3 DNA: TGTGCCAGCAGCTTTGGGAGTAGCGGGGGCCAGTACTTC
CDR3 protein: CASSFGSSGGQYF

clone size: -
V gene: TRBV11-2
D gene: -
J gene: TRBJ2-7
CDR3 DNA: TGTGCCAGCAGCTACGACAGCAGCGCAGGTCGCGAGCAGTACTTC
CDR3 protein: CASSYDSSAGREQYF

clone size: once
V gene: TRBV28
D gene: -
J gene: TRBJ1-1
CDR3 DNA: TGTGCCAGCAGTTCCCTAATGAACACTGAAGCTTTCTTT
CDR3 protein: CASSSLMNTEAFF

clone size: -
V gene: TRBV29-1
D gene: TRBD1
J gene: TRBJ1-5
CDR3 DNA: TGCAGCGTGGGAGACAGGGTCGGGCAGCCCCAGCATTTT
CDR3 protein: CSVGDRVGQPQHF

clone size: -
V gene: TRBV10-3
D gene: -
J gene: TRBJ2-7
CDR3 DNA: TGTGCCATCTCTGACAGCTCCTCTGAGCAGTACTTC
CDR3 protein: CAISDSSSEQYF

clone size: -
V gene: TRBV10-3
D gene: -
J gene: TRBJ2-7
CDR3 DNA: TGTGCCATCAGTGAGTCGAGGGCCGAGCAGTACTTC
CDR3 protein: CAISESRAEQYF

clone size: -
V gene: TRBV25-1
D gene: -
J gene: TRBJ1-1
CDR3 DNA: TGTGCCAGCAGAAACAGGCAAGAAGCTTTCTTT
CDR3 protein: CASRNRQEAFF

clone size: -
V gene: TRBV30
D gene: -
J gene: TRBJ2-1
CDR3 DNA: TGTGCCTGGAGTGGAGGGGGGGGCCTCAATGAGCAGTTCTTC
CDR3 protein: CAWSGGGGLNEQFF

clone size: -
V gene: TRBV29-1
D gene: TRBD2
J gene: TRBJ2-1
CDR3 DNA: TGCAGCGTTGACGGGCTAGCGGGGGGACGGACCTACAATGAGCAGTTCTTC
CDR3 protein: CSVDGLAGGRTYNEQFF

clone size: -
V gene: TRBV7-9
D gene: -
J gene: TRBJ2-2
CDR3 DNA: TGTGCCAGCAGCTTAGATCCAGGCCCCACCGGGGAGCTGTTTTTT
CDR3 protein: CASSLDPGPTGELFF

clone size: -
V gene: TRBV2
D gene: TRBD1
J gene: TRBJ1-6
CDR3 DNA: TGTGCCAGCAGTCTCGGACAGGGGCCTAATTCACCCCTCCACTTT
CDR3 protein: CASSLGQGPNSPLHF

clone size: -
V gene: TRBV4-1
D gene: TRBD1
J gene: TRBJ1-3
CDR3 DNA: TGCGCCAGCAGGGCCTCTCGGACAGGCTCTGGAAACACCATATATTTT
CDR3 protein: CASRASRTGSGNTIYF

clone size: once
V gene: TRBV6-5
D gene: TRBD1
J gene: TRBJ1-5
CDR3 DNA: TGTGCCAGCAGTTACTCTGGGACAGGGAATCAGCCCCAGCATTTT
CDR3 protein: CASSYSGTGNQPQHF

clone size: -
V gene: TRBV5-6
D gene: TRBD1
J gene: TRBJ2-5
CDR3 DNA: TGTGCCAGCAGCTTGCCCGGGACAGGGGTGAGAGAGACCCAGTACTTC
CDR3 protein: CASSLPGTGVRETQYF

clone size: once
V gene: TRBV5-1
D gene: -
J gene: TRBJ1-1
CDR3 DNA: TGCGCCAGCAGCTTGGCTCTGGGACTAGAAGCTTTCTTT
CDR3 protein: CASSLALGLEAFF

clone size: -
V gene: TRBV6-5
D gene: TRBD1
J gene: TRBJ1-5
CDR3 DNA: TGTGCCAGCAGGGAGGGACAGAACAATCAGCCCCAGCATTTT
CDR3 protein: CASREGQNNQPQHF

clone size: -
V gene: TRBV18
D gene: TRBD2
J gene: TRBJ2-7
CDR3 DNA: TGTGCCAGCTCACTGGAACTGGGGGGGTACGAGCAGTACTTC
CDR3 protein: CASSLELGGYEQYF

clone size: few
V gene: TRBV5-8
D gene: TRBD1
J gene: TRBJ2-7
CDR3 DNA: TGTGCCAGCAGCTTGGGGGACAGCTCCTACGAGCAGTACTTC
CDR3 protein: CASSLGDSSYEQYF

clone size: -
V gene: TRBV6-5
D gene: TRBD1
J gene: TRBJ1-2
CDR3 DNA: TGTGCCAGCATGGGACAGGGGCATGGCTACACCTTC
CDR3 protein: CASMGQGHGYTF

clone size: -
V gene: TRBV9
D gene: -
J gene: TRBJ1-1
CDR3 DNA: TGTGCCAGCAGCGTAGTGGGGGGGAGGAACACTGAAGCTTTCTTT
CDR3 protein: CASSVVGGRNTEAFF